One TCR beta chain is described in this entry. Antigen: not known. The data derive from a study of blood T cells in healthy people across ages. Study-wide background: About one barcoded beta molecule per two T cells was captured by template switching. General study findings and limits: CMV status of donors was unknown, possibly confounding expanded clonotype changes.

Total RNA was extracted at no less than 6 micrograms per sample. Alongside a J-beta primer mix, a sample-barcoded 5' primer served in a second PCR lasting roughly 7 to 12 cycles. MiXCR, applied by TCRdb to the 5' RACE reads, yields one record per CDR3 protein. The sample consists of roughly 2 million distinct CDR3 sequences, roughly 49% of them appearing once. Per the germline V gene, CDR1 is SGHTA and CDR2 is FQGNSA. Trimming stripped 0 bases from V and 5 bases from J, with 9 bases between. The CDR3 has 14 residues. The sequencing sample was made of blood. The chain combines TRBV7-2 with TRBJ2-3; possibly TRBD1 for D (6 bases). This TCR was sampled from a woman aged 40 to 50 in good health. The CDR3 spells CASSLAGAVDTQYF. CDR3 in DNA: TGTGCCAGCAGCTTAGCGGGGGCGGTAGATACGCAGTATTTT.